This T cell receptor beta chain was captured by sequencing in a study of T cells in placental villitis. About the full investigation: To test an allograft-versus-infection hypothesis, the study compared placental TCR-beta repertoires across three groups: villitis of unknown etiology, unaffected controls matched for gestational age, and infectious villitis. Study-level results and caveats: CMV-specific clone frequencies were higher in infectious CMV cases than in villitis of unknown etiology (0.011 vs 0.001), which did not differ from controls. Higher clonality was observed in villitis of unknown etiology placentae than in controls (median roughly 0.054 versus 0.0055, p=0.0025), a finding indicative of clonal expansion. With bulk tissue sequencing, helper, regulatory or cytotoxic T cells could not be distinguished, nor could maternal versus fetal T cells, and gamma-delta receptors were excluded. Paraffin blocks contained small amounts of decidua, so some captured T cells, especially in controls, may have been decidual rather than villous infiltrates. Expanded clones in villitis of unknown etiology were found to be largely private to each placenta, suggesting the absence of a single initiating antigen.

Worth noting for this clone: Which antigen it targets is not known. No much larger clone exists at a distance of one base, and base qualities are not known.

TCR-beta CDR3 regions were amplified from genomic DNA with the immunoSEQ v4 bias-controlled multiplex PCR assay, run blinded to group allocation. To estimate nucleated cell and T cell quantities per sample, reference gene primers were included together with the TCR-beta primers. Sequencing of the libraries was performed on an Illumina MiSeq with a 100-cycle paired-end protocol. As for the original processing: In the immunoSEQ Analyzer software, diversity and richness were calculated, with richness measured by iChao1 and clonality based on Pielou evenness and Shannon diversity on a 0-1 scale where a higher value means less diversity. Using confidence 3 and substitution 2, CDR3 amino acid sequences together with their V/J genes were queried against VDJdb for CMV, EBV and influenza A specificities. The Morisita-Horn index was used to assess how much TCR-beta amino acid clonotypes overlapped between the villitis of unknown etiology, infectious villitis and control repertoires. This is the immuneACCESS table as TCRdb keeps it, with only in-frame sequences that have V and J called. A part of the clones is gone; compared with another copy, unresolved V genes explain less than half, and the rest is unexplained. The D gene and trimming were derived from the DNA, and the V and J assignments and clone size from that table. The sample table shows a few thousand clones, and roughly 85% are seen once. The ten largest clones represent about a tenth of the sample.

Using the Amsterdam Criteria, researchers selected ten placentae that carried a pathological diagnosis of high-grade villitis of unknown etiology. Mothers with villitis of unknown etiology had significantly higher gravidity and parity and more prior miscarriages than control and infectious villitis groups. After delivery, placentae were collected and subjected to gross and histological evaluation prior to the selection of archival tissue. Five 10-micron scrolls were cut from each FFPE block, and DNA was isolated using the AllPrep DNA/RNA FFPE Tissue kit. NanoDrop was used to check DNA concentration and purity, while a Bioanalyzer was used to assess RNA quality. The source is a human patient with villitis of unknown etiology; the placental T cells may come from both mother and fetus. Sequencing input: placental tissue containing maternal and fetal cells.

At the DNA level, the sequence is TGCGCCAGCAGCTTGGACAGGGGGCAAGAGACCCAGTACTTC. It translates as CASSLDRGQETQYF. The sequence joins TRBV5-1 to TRBJ2-5; 8 of the junction bases match TRBD1. Based on the germline V gene, the CDR1 and CDR2 sequences are SGHRS and YFSETQ. The CDR3, from cysteine to phenylalanine, totals 14 residues. CDR3 DNA only is kept here, 42 bases in frame from base 1. Unmatched junction bases come to 0, with V trimmed by 0 bases and J by 2 bases.